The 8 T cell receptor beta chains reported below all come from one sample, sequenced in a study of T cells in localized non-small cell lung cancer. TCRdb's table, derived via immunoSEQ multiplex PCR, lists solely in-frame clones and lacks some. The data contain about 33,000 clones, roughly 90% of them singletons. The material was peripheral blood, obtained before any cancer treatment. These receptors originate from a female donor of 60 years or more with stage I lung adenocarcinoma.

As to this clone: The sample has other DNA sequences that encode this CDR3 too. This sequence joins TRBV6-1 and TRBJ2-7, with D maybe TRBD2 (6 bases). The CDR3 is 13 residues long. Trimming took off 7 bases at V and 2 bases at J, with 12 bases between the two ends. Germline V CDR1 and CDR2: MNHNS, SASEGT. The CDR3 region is CASTLEGAYEQYF. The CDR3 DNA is TGTGCCAGCACCTTGGAGGGAGCCTACGAGCAGTACTTC.

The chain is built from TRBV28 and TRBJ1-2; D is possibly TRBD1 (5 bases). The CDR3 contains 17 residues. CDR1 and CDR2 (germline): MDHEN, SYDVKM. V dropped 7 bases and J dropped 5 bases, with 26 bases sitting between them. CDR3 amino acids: CASKFSTPGLIEYGYTF. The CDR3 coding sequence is TGTGCCAGCAAGTTCTCCACACCGGGACTCATCGAATATGGCTACACCTTC.

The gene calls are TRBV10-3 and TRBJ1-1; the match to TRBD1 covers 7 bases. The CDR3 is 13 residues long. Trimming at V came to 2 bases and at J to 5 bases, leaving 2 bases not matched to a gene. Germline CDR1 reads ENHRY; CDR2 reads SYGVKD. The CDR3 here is CAISEGRGTEAFF. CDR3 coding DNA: TGTGCCATCAGTGAGGGCAGGGGGACTGAAGCTTTCTTT.

The DNA of the CDR3 is TGTGCCAGCAGCTTAGATTCTTGGCAGGGCCGGACCGAGCAGTACTTC. Translated, it gives CASSLDSWQGRTEQYF. This chain links TRBV11-3 with TRBJ2-7; TRBD1 is a possible D gene (5 bases). CDR3 length equals 16 residues. The V end lost 0 bases, the J end lost 6 bases, and 18 bases lay between the germline ends. Germline loops: CDR1 SGHNT, CDR2 YENEEA. Full variable domain (missing parts from reference TRBV11-3 and TRBJ2-7): EAGVVQSPRYKIIEKKQPVAFWCNPISGHNTLYWYLQNLGQGPELLIRYENEEAVDDSQLPKDRFSAERLKGVDSTLKIQPAELGDSAVYLCASSLDSWQGRTEQYFGPGTRLTVT.

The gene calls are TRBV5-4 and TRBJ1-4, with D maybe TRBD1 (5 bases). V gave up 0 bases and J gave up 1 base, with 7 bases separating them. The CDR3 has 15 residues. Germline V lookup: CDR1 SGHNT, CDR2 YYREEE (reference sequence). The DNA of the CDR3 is TGTGCCAGCAGCTTGGCGGGGGGAACTAATGAAAAACTGTTTTTT. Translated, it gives CASSLAGGTNEKLFF. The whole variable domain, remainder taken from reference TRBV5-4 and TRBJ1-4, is ETGVTQSPTHLIKTRGQQVTLRCSSQSGHNTVSWYQQALGQGPQFIFQYYREEENGRGNFPPRFSGLQFPNYSSELNVNALELDDSALYLCASSLAGGTNEKLFFGSGTQLSVL.

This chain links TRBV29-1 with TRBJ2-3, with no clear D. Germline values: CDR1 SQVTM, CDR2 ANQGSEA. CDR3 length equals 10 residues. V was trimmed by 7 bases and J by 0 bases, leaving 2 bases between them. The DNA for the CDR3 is TGCAGCGGTAGCACAGATACGCAGTATTTT. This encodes CSGSTDTQYF.

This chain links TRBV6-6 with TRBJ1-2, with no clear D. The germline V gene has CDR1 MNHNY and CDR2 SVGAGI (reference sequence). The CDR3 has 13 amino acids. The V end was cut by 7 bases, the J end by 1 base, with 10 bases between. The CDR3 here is CASTPDLNYGYTF. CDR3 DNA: TGTGCCAGCACCCCGGACCTTAACTATGGCTACACCTTC.

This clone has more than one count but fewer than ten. The CDR3 here is CASSQERNRWEKLFF. In nucleotides, the CDR3 is TGCGCCAGCAGCCAAGAAAGGAACAGGTGGGAAAAACTGTTTTTT. V is TRBV4-3 and J is TRBJ1-4; tentative D call: TRBD1 (5 bases). Deletions cut 0 bases from V and 8 bases from J, with 13 bases between. This CDR3 is 15 amino acids long. Germline loops: CDR1 LGHNA, CDR2 YSLEER.